This TCR beta chain was sequenced during a study of blood T cell repertoires in COVID-19. Libraries were prepared by immunoSEQ multiplex PCR; TCRdb keeps only in-frame clonotypes and omits some of them. The sample consists of about 240,000 clones, around 88% of them appearing once. CDR3 length equals 16 residues. Trimming pared 5 bases from V and 1 base from J, leaving 17 bases between. CDR1 and CDR2 (germline): SGHTA, FQGNSA. Sequencing was done on a sample of peripheral blood. The chain recombines TRBV7-2 with TRBJ1-2; TRBD1 is a possible D gene (6 bases). The sequence came from a man at least 80 years old with acute or convalescent COVID-19. CDR3 in amino acids: CASSLDSGTSNYGYTF. CDR3 in DNA: TGTGCCAGCAGCCTAGATTCCGGGACAAGTAACTATGGCTACACCTTC.